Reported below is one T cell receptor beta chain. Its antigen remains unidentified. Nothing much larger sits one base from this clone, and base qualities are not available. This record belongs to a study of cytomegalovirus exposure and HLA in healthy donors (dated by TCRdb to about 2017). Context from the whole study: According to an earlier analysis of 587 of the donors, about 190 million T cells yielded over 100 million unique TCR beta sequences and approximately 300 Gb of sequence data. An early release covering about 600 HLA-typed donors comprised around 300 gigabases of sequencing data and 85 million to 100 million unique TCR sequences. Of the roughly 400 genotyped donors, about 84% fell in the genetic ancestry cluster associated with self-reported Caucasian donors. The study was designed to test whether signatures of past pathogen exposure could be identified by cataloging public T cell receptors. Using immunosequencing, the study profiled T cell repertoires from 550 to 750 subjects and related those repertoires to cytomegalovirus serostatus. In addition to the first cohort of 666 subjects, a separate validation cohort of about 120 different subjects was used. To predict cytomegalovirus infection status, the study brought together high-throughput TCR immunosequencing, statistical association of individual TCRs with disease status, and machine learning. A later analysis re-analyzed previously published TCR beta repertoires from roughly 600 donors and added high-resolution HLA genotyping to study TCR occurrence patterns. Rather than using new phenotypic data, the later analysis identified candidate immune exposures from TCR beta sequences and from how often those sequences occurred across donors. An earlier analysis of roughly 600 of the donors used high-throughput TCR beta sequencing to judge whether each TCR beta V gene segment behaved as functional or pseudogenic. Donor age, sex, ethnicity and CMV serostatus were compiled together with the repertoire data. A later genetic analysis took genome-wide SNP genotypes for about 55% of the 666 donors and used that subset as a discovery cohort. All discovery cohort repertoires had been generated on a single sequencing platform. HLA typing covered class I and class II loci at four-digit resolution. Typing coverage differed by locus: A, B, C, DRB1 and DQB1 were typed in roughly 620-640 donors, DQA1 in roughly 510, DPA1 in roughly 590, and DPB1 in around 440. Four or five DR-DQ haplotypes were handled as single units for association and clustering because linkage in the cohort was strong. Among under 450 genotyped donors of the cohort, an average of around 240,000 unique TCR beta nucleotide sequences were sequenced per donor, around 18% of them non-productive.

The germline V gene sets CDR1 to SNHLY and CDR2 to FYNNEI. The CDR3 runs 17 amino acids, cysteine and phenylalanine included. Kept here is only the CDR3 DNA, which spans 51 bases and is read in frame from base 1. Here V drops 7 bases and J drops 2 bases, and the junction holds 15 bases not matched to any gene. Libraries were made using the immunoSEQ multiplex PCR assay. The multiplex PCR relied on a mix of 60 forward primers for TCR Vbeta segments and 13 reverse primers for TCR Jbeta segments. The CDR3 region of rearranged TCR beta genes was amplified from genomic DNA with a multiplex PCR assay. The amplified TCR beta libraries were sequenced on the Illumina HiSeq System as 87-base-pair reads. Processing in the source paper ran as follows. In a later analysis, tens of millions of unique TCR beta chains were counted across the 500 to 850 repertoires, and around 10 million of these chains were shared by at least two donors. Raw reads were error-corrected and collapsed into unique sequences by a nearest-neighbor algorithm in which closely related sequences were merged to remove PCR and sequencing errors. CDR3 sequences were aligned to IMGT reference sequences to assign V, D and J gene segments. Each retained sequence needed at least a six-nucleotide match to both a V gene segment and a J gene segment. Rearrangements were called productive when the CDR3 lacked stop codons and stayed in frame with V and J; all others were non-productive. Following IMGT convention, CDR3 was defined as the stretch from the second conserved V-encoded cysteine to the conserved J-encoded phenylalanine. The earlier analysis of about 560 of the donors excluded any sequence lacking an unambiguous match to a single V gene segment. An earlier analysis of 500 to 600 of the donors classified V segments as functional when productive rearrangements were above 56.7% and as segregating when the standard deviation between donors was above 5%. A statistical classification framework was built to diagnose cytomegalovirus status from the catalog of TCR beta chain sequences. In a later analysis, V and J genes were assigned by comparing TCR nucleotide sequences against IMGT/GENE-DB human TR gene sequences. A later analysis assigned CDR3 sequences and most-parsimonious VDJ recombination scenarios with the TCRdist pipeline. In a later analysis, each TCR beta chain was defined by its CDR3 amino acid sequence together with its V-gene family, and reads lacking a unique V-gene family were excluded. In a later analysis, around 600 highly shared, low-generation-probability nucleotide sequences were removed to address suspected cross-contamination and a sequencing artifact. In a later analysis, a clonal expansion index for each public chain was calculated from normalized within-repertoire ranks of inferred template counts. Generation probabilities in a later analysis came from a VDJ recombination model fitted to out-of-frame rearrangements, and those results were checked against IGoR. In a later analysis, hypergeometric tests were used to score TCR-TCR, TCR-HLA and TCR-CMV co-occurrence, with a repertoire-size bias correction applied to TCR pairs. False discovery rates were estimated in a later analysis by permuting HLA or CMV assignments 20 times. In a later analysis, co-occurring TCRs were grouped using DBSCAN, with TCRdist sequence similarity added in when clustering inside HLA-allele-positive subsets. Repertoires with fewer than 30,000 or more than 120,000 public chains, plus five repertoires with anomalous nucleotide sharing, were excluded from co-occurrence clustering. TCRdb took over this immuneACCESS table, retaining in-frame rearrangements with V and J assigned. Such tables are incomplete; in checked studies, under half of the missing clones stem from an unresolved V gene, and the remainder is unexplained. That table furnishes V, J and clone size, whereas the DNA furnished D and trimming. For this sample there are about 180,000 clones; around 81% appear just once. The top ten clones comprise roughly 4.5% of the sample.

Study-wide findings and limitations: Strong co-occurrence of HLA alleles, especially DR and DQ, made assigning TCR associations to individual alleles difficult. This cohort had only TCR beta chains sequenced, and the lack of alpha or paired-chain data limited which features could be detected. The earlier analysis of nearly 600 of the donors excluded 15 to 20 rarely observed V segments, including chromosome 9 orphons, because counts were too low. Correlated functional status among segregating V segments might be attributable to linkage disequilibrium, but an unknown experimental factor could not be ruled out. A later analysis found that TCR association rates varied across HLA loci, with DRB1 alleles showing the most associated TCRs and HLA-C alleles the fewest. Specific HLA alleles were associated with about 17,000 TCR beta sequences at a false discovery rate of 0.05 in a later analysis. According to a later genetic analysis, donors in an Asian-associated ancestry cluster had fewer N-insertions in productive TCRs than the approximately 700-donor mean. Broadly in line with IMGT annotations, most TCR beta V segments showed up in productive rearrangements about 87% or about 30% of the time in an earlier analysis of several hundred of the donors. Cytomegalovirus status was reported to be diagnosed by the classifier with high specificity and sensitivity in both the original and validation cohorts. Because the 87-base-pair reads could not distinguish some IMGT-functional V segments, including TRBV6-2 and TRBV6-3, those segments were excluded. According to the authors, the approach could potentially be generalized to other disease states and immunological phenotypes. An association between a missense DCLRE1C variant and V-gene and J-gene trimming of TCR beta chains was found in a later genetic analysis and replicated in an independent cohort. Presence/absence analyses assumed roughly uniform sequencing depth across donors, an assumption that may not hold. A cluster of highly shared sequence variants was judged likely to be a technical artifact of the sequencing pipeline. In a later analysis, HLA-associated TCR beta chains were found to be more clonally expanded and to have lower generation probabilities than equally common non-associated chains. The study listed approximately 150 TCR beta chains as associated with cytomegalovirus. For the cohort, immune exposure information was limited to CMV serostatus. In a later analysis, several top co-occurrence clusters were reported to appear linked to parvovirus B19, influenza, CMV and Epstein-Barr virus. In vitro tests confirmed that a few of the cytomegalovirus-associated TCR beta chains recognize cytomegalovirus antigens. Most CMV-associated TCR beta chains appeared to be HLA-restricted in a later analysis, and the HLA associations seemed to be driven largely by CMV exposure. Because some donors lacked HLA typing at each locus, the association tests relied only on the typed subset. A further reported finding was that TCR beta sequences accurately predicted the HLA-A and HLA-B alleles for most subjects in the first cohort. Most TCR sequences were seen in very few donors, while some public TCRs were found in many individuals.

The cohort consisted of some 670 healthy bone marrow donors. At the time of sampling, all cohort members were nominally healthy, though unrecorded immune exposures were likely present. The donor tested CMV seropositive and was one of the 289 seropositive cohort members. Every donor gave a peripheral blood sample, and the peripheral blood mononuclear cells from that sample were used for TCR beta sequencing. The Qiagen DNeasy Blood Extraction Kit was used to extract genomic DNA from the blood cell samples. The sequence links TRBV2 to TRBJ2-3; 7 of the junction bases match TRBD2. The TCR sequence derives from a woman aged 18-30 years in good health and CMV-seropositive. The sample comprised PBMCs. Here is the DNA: TGTGCCAGCAAAGGCCAAGGGGCGGGGGATTACACAGATACGCAGTATTTT. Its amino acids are CASKGQGAGDYTDTQYF.